This entry concerns a single T cell receptor beta chain. This sample is part of a study of blood T cell repertoires in COVID-19. As originally analysed: Researchers report that nucleated cell counts were estimated from reference gene primer amplification. The repertoire was sequenced with immunoSEQ multiplex PCR; TCRdb's copy has only in-frame clones and lacks some. The V and J calls and clone size come from that table; D and trimming were worked out from the DNA. The table shows 65,000 to 90,000 clones, with 86% occurring only once. Trimming cost V 5 bases and J 2 bases; bases outside gene matches: 6. Germline values: CDR1 SGDLS, CDR2 YYNGEE. CDR3 length: 14 residues.

V and J are TRBV9 and TRBJ2-7; 8 positions match TRBD2. This clonotype was sampled from a man older than 75 with COVID-19, enrolled during active disease. The sequenced material came from peripheral blood. The CDR3 region is CASSLGGLAYEQYF. In DNA form, the CDR3 reads TGTGCCAGCAGTTTGGGGGGACTAGCCTACGAGCAGTACTTC.